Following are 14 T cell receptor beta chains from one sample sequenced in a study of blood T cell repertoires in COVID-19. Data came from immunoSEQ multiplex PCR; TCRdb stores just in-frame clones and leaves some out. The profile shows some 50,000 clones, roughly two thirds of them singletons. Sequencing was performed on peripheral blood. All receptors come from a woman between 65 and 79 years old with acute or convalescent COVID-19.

CDR3 nucleotides: TGTGCCAGCAGTGACAGGCCCTCTACCTACGAGCAGTACTTC. It translates to CASSDRPSTYEQYF. This rearrangement joins TRBV2 to TRBJ2-7; no clear D. Germline assignment: CDR1 SNHLY and CDR2 FYNNEI. The CDR3 has 14 amino acids. V gave up 3 bases and J gave up 2 bases, with 11 bases separating them.

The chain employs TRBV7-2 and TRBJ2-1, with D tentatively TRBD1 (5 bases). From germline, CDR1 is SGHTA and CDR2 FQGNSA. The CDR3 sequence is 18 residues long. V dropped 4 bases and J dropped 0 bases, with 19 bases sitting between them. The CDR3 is CASSSQVTLGASYNEQFF. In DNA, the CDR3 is TGTGCCAGCAGCTCGCAGGTGACCCTAGGGGCCTCCTACAATGAGCAGTTCTTC.

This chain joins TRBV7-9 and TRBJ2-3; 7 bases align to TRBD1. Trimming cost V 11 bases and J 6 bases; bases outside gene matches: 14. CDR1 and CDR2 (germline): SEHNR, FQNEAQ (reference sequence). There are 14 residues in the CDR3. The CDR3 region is CAHTPGQSRDTQYF. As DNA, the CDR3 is TGTGCCCACACCCCGGGACAGTCTCGGGATACGCAGTATTTT.

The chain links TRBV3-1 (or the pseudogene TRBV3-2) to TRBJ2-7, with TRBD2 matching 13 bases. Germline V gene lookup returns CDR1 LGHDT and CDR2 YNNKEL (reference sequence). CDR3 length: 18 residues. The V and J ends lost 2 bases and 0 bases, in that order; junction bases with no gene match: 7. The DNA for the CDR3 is TGTGCCAGCAGCCAACCTACTAGCGGGAGGGGCTCCTCCTACGAGCAGTACTTC. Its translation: CASSQPTSGRGSSYEQYF.

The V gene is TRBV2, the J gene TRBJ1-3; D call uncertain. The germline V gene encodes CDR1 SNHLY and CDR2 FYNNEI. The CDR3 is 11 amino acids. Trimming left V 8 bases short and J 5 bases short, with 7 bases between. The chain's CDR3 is CASGERNTIYF. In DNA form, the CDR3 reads TGTGCCAGCGGAGAGAGAAACACCATATATTTT.

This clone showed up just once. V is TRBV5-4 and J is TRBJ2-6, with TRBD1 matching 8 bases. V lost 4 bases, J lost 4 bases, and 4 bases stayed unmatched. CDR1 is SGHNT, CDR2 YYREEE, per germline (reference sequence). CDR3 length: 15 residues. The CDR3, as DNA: TGTGCCAGCAGCCTCAGGGGGCCCGGGGCCAACGTCCTGACTTTC. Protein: CASSLRGPGANVLTF.

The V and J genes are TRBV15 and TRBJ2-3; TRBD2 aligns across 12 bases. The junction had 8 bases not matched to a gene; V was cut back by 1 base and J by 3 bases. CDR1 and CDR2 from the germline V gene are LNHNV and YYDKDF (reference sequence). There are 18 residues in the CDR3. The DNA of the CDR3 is TGTGCCACCAGCAGAGGGGCTAGCGGGAGGGATGGGACAGATACGCAGTATTTT. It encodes CATSRGASGRDGTDTQYF. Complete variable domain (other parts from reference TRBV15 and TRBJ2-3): DAMVIQNPRYQVTQFGKPVTLSCSQTLNHNVMYWYQQKSSQAPKLLFHYYDKDFNNEADTPDNFQSRRPNTSFCFLDIRSPGLGDTAMYLCATSRGASGRDGTDTQYFGPGTRLTVL.

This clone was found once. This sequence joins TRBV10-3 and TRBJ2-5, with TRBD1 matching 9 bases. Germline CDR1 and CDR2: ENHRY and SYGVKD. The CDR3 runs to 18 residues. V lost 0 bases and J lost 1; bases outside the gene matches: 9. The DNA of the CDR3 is TGTGCCATCAGTGAGTCGAAAGTACAGGGACAGGGCCAAGAGACCCAGTACTTC. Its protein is CAISESKVQGQGQETQYF.

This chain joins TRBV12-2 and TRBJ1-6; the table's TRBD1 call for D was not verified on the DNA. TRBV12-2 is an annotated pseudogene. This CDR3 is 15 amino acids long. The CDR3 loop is CASHTGRGANSPLHF. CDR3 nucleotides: TGTGCAAGTCACACAGGTAGGGGTGCTAATTCACCCCTCCACTTT.

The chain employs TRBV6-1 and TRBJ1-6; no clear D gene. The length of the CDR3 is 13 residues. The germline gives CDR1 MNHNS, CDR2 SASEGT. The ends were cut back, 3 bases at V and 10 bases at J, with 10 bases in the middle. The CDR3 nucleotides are TGTGCCAGCAGTGAGAGGGATGGGTCACCCCTCCACTTT. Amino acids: CASSERDGSPLHF.

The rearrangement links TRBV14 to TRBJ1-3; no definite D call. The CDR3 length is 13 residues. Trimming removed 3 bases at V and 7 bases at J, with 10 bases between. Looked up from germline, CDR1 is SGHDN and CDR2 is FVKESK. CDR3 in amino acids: CASSQGSGNTIYF. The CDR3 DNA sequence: TGTGCCAGCAGCCAGGGTAGCGGGAACACCATATATTTT.

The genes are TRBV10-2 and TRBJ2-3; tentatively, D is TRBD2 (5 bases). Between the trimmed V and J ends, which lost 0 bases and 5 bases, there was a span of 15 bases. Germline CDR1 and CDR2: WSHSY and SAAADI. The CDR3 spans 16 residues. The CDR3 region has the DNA TGCGCCAGCAGTGAGTCGTCAAGACTATTGAAAGATACGCAGTATTTT. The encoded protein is CASSESSRLLKDTQYF.

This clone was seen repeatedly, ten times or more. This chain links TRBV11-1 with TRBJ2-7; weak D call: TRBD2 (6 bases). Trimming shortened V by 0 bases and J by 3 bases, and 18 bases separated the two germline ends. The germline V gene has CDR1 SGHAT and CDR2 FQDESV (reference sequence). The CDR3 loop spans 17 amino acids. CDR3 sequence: CASSLAYLSAGNYEQYF. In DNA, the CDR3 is TGTGCCAGCAGCTTAGCCTATTTATCCGCGGGGAACTACGAGCAGTACTTC.

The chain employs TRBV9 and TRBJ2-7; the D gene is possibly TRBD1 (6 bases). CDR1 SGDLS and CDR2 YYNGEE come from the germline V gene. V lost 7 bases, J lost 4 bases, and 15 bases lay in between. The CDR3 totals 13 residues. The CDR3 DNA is TGTGCCAGCGGTAAGGACAGTTATTACGAGCAGTACTTC. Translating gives CASGKDSYYEQYF.